The 5 T cell receptor beta chains in this list originate from one sample, sequenced in a study of T cells in Graves' hyperthyroidism and ophthalmopathy. What was amplified from RNA transcripts were TCR beta CDR3 regions. When the TCR CDR3 underwent first-round RT-PCR, the HTBI primer set was used. TCRdb redid the calling of the multiplex PCR reads with MiXCR, one entry per CDR3 protein. The data show around 520,000 distinct CDR3 sequences, roughly a quarter seen once. Sequencing used blood. The receptors here all came from a woman in her 30s with Graves' ophthalmopathy.

Ten or more counts support this clonotype. The rearrangement joins TRBV11-2 to TRBJ2-4; 9 bases line up with TRBD1. This CDR3 spans 17 amino acids. V lost 1 base to trimming and J lost 1 base; unmatched junction nucleotides: 5. The germline gives CDR1 SGHAT, CDR2 FQNNGV. CDR3 sequence (DNA): TGTGCCAGCAGCTTAGTCACAGGGGGCAGGGCCAAAAACATTCAGTACTTC. Translated: CASSLVTGGRAKNIQYF.

This clonotype was detected only once. The V call is TRBV2, the J call TRBJ2-7; D unresolved. V dropped 0 bases and J dropped 8 bases, with 2 bases sitting between them. There are 10 residues in the CDR3. The germline V gene encodes CDR1 SNHLY and CDR2 FYNNEI. CDR3: CASSEAKQYF. Here the CDR3 DNA reads TGTGCCAGCAGTGAAGCAAAGCAGTACTTC.

This clonotype was seen repeatedly, ten times or more. The J gene is TRBJ2-7, the V gene TRBV4-2; D ambiguous. The germline CDR1 and CDR2 sequences are LGHNA and YNFKEQ. This CDR3 has 14 amino acids. The V gene lost 1 base and the J gene lost 0 bases, with 7 bases spanning the gap. The CDR3 DNA follows: TGTGCCAGCAGCCAAGGGGTTGACTCCTACGAGCAGTACTTC. This sequence encodes CASSQGVDSYEQYF.

The table lists this clonotype with a few counts. V and J are TRBV7-2 and TRBJ2-7; 11 bases are a match to TRBD2. Germline assignment: CDR1 SGHTA and CDR2 FQGNSA. The CDR3 is made up of 14 amino acids. V was clipped by 5 bases and J by 4 bases; unmatched bases: 4. CDR3 sequence: CASSPRTSGYEQYF. CDR3 in DNA: TGTGCCAGCAGCCCACGGACTAGCGGGTACGAGCAGTACTTC.

The rearrangement joins TRBV12-3 or TRBV12-4 to TRBJ2-2; TRBD1 matches at 7 bases. CDR3 size: 12 residues. V gave up 10 bases and J gave up 5 bases; unmatched junction bases: 4. In nucleotides, the CDR3 is TGTGCCACCACAGGGGAGACCGGGGAGCTGTTTTTT. This gives the protein CATTGETGELFF.